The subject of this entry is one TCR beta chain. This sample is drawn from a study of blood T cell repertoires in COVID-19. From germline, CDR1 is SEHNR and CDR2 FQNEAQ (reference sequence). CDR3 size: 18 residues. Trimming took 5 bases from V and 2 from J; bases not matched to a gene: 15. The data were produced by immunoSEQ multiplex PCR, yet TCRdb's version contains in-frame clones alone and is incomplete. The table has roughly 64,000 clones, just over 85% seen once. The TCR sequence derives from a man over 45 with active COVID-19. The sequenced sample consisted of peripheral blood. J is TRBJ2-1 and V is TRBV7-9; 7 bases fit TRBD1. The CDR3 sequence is CASSPSISTGSAYNEQFF. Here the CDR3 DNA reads TGTGCCAGCAGCCCTTCTATTTCGACAGGGAGCGCCTACAATGAGCAGTTCTTC.